This T cell receptor beta chain was captured by sequencing in a study of T-cell memory formation after mild COVID-19. TCR alpha and TCR beta cDNA libraries with sample barcodes and UMIs came from 5'RACE using constant-segment primers. MiXCR, run by TCRdb on the 5' RACE reads, gives a single entry per CDR3 protein. The sample lists 200,000 to 250,000 distinct CDR3 sequences, roughly a tenth occurring once. Findings and caveats of the study: A second wave expanding day 15 to 37 was CD4+-biased; contracting clones were balanced. Of the contracting clones, CD4+ ones lay mainly in CM and EM, and CD8+ ones in EMRA. Some responding clones appeared in pre-infection memory, suggesting cross-reactive memory joined.

The CDR3 is made up of 11 amino acids. Germline V gene data show CDR1 as DFQATT and CDR2 as SNEGSKA (reference sequence). V dropped 6 bases and J dropped 4 bases, with 9 bases sitting between them. A word on this clonotype: Its antigen is unknown.

Sequencing was carried out using PBMCs or a T cell subset sorted from them (not recorded which). The chain employs TRBV20-1 and TRBJ1-2; no reliable D call. The receptor comes from a man between 18 and 29 years old who had mild COVID-19 (a few samples of this study predate the infection). Cell type and time point are not known. The CDR3 DNA sequence: TGCAGTGCATCATATAGCTATGGCTACACCTTC. It codes for CSASYSYGYTF.